Listed below are T cell receptor beta chains from one sample, sequenced in a study of spatial heterogeneity in lung cancer. TCRdb recomputed calls from the 5' RACE reads with MiXCR, one row per CDR3 protein. The profile covers several thousand distinct CDR3 sequences, with approximately 8.6% appearing a single time and roughly 15% taken by the ten largest. The sample consisted of lung tumor tissue, taken at surgery. The receptors originated from a male donor with early-stage non-small cell lung cancer. Both conserved end residues are part of each CDR3. D genes are given only for firm matches. Clone size, where shown, is once, few, many, or a class for clones that have expanded.

TRBJ2-7	TRBV28	14	-	TRBD1	CASAGQGGPYEQYF	TGTGCCAGCGCCGGACAGGGGGGCCCCTACGAGCAGTACTTC
TRBJ1-6	TRBV30	15	medium-sized	-	CAWTKRGSYNSPLHF	TGTGCCTGGACCAAAAGGGGAAGCTATAATTCACCCCTCCACTTT
TRBJ2-1	TRBV12-3/TRBV12-4	16	-	TRBD1	CASSLRSGQGYYEQFF	TGTGCCAGCAGTTTACGGTCGGGACAGGGTTATTATGAGCAGTTCTTC
TRBJ2-4	TRBV7-8	16	medium-sized	TRBD2	CASSRLAGVAKNIQYF	TGTGCCAGCAGCAGGTTAGCGGGAGTGGCCAAAAACATTCAGTACTTC
TRBJ2-3	TRBV3-1	19	-	TRBD2	CASSQEVGLAGESTDTQYF	TGTGCCAGCAGCCAAGAAGTCGGACTAGCGGGGGAGAGCACAGATACGCAGTATTTT
TRBJ2-1	TRBV7-2	15	many	TRBD2	CASSFVSGAAGEQFF	TGTGCCAGCAGCTTCGTTAGCGGGGCGGCGGGGGAGCAGTTCTTC
TRBJ2-2	TRBV12-3/TRBV12-4	14	-	TRBD2	CASRSGTSAGELFF	TGTGCCAGCCGCAGTGGGACTAGTGCCGGGGAGCTGTTTTTT
TRBJ2-3	TRBV19	14	-	TRBD1	CASRRTGETDTQYF	TGTGCCAGTAGACGGACAGGGGAGACAGATACGCAGTATTTT
TRBJ2-1	TRBV7-9	17	medium-sized	TRBD2	CASSPKRLAGGGNEQFF	TGTGCCAGCAGCCCGAAGAGACTAGCGGGAGGGGGAAATGAGCAGTTCTTC
TRBJ1-3	TRBV7-2	15	medium-sized	TRBD1	CASSLADRAGNTIYF	TGTGCCAGCAGCTTAGCGGACAGGGCTGGAAACACCATATATTTT
TRBJ2-7	TRBV19	13	medium-sized	TRBD1	CASSPGQGGEQYF	TGTGCCAGTAGTCCAGGACAGGGGGGCGAGCAGTACTTC
TRBJ2-5	TRBV5-1	16	many	TRBD2	CASSLGDGGAEETQYF	TGCGCCAGCAGCTTGGGTGACGGGGGGGCCGAGGAGACCCAGTACTTC
TRBJ2-3	TRBV4-3	15	medium-sized	-	CASSQSRRSTDTQYF	TGCGCCAGCAGCCAATCAAGAAGGAGCACAGATACGCAGTATTTT
TRBJ1-5	TRBV5-6	15	many	-	CASSYRGPFNQPQHF	TGTGCCAGCAGCTACCGTGGTCCATTCAATCAGCCCCAGCATTTT
TRBJ1-6	TRBV12-3/TRBV12-4	14	medium-sized	TRBD1	CASSRTGRNSPLHF	TGTGCCAGCAGTAGGACAGGGCGGAATTCACCCCTCCACTTT
TRBJ1-1	TRBV6-2/TRBV6-3	14	medium-sized	-	CASTSWVLTTEAFF	TGTGCCAGCACCTCCTGGGTGTTAACAACTGAAGCTTTCTTT
TRBJ1-2	TRBV6-5	17	medium-sized	TRBD1	CASSSWTGEQANYGYTF	TGTGCCAGCAGCTCATGGACAGGGGAGCAAGCTAACTATGGCTACACCTTC
TRBJ1-2	TRBV5-5	10	medium-sized	-	CASGGSGYTF	TGTGCCAGCGGGGGGTCTGGCTACACCTTC
TRBJ2-3	TRBV7-2	14	medium-sized	-	CASKNTVGTDTQYF	TGTGCCAGCAAGAATACCGTAGGCACAGATACGCAGTATTTT
TRBJ2-2	TRBV29-1	16	medium-sized	TRBD2	CSVESGLADNTGELFF	TGCAGCGTTGAATCTGGCCTAGCGGACAACACCGGGGAGCTGTTTTTT
TRBJ2-1	TRBV12-3/TRBV12-4	16	many	-	CASSLMPIGGPNEQFF	TGTGCCAGCAGTTTGATGCCTATCGGCGGGCCCAATGAGCAGTTCTTC
TRBJ2-2	TRBV9	16	many	TRBD2	CASSGLAGVNTGELFF	TGTGCCAGCAGCGGACTAGCGGGAGTCAACACCGGGGAGCTGTTTTTT
TRBJ2-1	TRBV7-9	16	medium-sized	TRBD2	CASSSRTSGSLFEQFF	TGTGCCAGCAGCTCTAGGACTAGCGGGAGTCTATTTGAGCAGTTCTTC
TRBJ2-7	TRBV29-1	11	-	TRBD1	CSVETGDEQYF	TGCAGCGTGGAAACAGGGGACGAGCAGTACTTC
TRBJ2-2	TRBV9	15	medium-sized	-	CASSVGIPNTGELFF	TGTGCCAGCAGCGTAGGGATACCGAACACCGGGGAGCTGTTTTTT
TRBJ1-1	TRBV29-1	12	few	-	CSVVGPNTEAFF	TGCAGCGTTGTAGGACCGAACACTGAAGCTTTCTTT
TRBJ1-2	TRBV29-1	12	-	-	CSGGDPNYGYTF	TGCAGCGGGGGGGACCCTAACTATGGCTACACCTTC
TRBJ2-7	TRBV7-7	15	medium-sized	TRBD1	CASSSGQGESYEQYF	TGTGCTAGCAGCTCGGGACAGGGGGAATCCTACGAGCAGTACTTC
TRBJ2-1	TRBV20-1	17	medium-sized	TRBD2	CSARDTASGKDVNEQFF	TGCAGTGCTAGAGATACAGCTAGCGGGAAGGACGTCAATGAGCAGTTCTTC
TRBJ1-2	TRBV9	16	medium-sized	TRBD1	CASSSQGALLIGGYTF	TGTGCCAGCAGCTCACAGGGGGCGCTCCTAATCGGTGGCTACACCTTC
TRBJ2-3	TRBV29-1	13	many	-	CGSLSRPPDTQYF	TGCGGAAGTCTCTCGAGACCCCCAGATACGCAGTATTTT
TRBJ2-7	TRBV6-2/TRBV6-3	15	medium-sized	TRBD1	CASSHRDREAHEQYF	TGTGCCAGCAGCCACCGGGACAGGGAGGCCCACGAGCAGTACTTC
TRBJ2-3	TRBV9	13	medium-sized	TRBD2	CASSVGEGDTQYF	TGTGCCAGCAGCGTAGGGGAGGGAGATACGCAGTATTTT
TRBJ1-2	TRBV27	13	medium-sized	-	CASSSWSGYGYTF	TGTGCCAGCAGTTCCTGGAGCGGCTATGGCTACACCTTC
TRBJ2-1	TRBV19	15	medium-sized	-	CASTTRGTSYNEQFF	TGTGCCAGTACCACGAGGGGGACTTCCTACAATGAGCAGTTCTTC
TRBJ2-1	TRBV4-2	14	medium-sized	-	CASTRGNRNNEQFF	TGTGCCAGCACCCGAGGGAACCGAAACAATGAGCAGTTCTTC
TRBJ2-7	TRBV28	14	-	-	CASRSSETKYEQYF	TGTGCCAGCAGGTCCTCCGAGACTAAGTACGAGCAGTACTTC
TRBJ2-3	TRBV15	17	-	TRBD1	CATSRDGDSRVTDTQYF	TGTGCCACCAGCAGAGATGGGGACAGTCGGGTCACAGATACGCAGTATTTT
TRBJ1-2	TRBV29-1	14	few	-	CSVESPTVEEGYTF	TGCAGCGTTGAATCCCCGACAGTCGAGGAGGGCTACACCTTC
TRBJ2-7	TRBV20-1	14	medium-sized	TRBD1	CSASHRDRAYEQYF	TGCAGTGCTTCCCACAGGGACAGGGCCTACGAGCAGTACTTC
TRBJ2-2	TRBV24-1	15	many	-	CATSASAGAPGELFF	TGTGCCACCAGTGCATCGGCAGGGGCCCCCGGGGAGCTGTTTTTT
TRBJ1-2	TRBV6-5	13	large	-	CASSYLQGTGYTF	TGTGCCAGCAGTTACTTACAGGGTACTGGCTACACCTTC
TRBJ2-2	TRBV11-2	17	many	-	CASSLDRETLNTGELFF	TGTGCCAGCAGCTTAGATCGGGAGACACTCAACACCGGGGAGCTGTTTTTT
TRBJ1-6	TRBV6-1	15	medium-sized	-	CASSEAWGSNSPLHF	TGTGCCAGCAGTGAAGCGTGGGGTAGTAATTCACCCCTCCACTTT
TRBJ1-6	TRBV27	15	medium-sized	-	CASSLGAHDNSPLHF	TGTGCCAGCAGTTTAGGGGCGCACGATAATTCACCCCTCCACTTT